This is a list of T cell receptor beta chains from one sample in a study of shared clonotypes between healthy human individuals. Measured with immunoSEQ multiplex PCR; TCRdb has only the in-frame clones, and not every one. Here the sample spans about 510,000 clones, 90% to 96% being singletons. Sequenced sample: naive CD4+ T cells sorted from blood. All receptors derive from a woman in her 30s in good health. The conserved cysteine and the conserved F or W are not part of the CDR3 here.

j_call v_call cdr3_aa
TRBJ2-7 TRBV6-6 ASNKKGTDYEQY
TRBJ1-5 TRBV2 ASRRRDQPQH
TRBJ2-1 TRBV15 ATSRRASDYNEQF
TRBJ1-5 TRBV5-1 ASSLEAGSQPQH
TRBJ2-4 TRBV19 ASSTSGTGSGPKNIQY
TRBJ2-1 TRBV7-6 ASSTAPGLYNEQF
TRBJ1-2 TRBV18 ASSPPSGAEGYT
TRBJ1-5 TRBV10-3 ATTSREAQPQH
TRBJ1-5 TRBV19 ASSGTGEQPQH
TRBJ1-2 TRBV28 ASSSPGTETYGYT
TRBJ2-2 TRBV7-7 ASSSGQGTGELF
TRBJ2-5 TRBV5-1 ASSLVDREETQY
TRBJ1-1 TRBV5-1 ASSTRQNTEAF
TRBJ1-4 TRBV21-1 ASSKGGGRNEKLF
TRBJ1-1 TRBV10-3 AIRSDLRPGTQGGTF
TRBJ1-1 TRBV30 AWRDLRNTEAF
TRBJ1-2 TRBV6-1 ASSESEGHYGYT
TRBJ2-1 TRBV5-4 ASNNPEGHNEQF
TRBJ2-1 TRBV5-1 ASSFRATGETYNEQF
TRBJ1-4 TRBV6-5 ASSYSTGLKLF
TRBJ1-5 TRBV12-5 ASGFYIGTELNQPQH
TRBJ2-5 TRBV28 ASSLEQGAGETQY
TRBJ2-7 TRBV13 ASSWRLAGGYEQY
TRBJ1-2 TRBV25-1 ASSGGIYGYT
TRBJ1-2 TRBV28 ASSFSDRPNYGYT
TRBJ2-2 TRBV7-9 ASSLGGPTGELF
TRBJ2-7 TRBV27 ASSLSAGREQY
TRBJ2-7 TRBV7-6 ASSLRGGQGYEQY
TRBJ2-2 TRBV6-1 ASSERLQGRTGELF
TRBJ2-7 TRBV9 ASSVAQGDYEQY
TRBJ2-7 TRBV5-1 ASSFTRGGDEQY
TRBJ2-2 TRBV18 ASSQSGANTGELF
TRBJ2-7 TRBV27 ASSSIVGAYEQY
TRBJ2-7 TRBV5-6 ASRDRGSGEQY
TRBJ2-3 TRBV29-1 SVEGGRNPKDTQY
TRBJ2-5 TRBV5-1 ASSLGRASGETQY
TRBJ1-6 TRBV7-9 ATRTGGFESPLH
TRBJ1-4 TRBV7-9 ASSLPGLTNEKLF
TRBJ2-6 TRBV6-6 ASSFLAGGANVLT
TRBJ2-7 TRBV6-5 ASSYQAGTYEQY